The present TCR beta chain was sequenced within a study of vaccination and CD4 T cells after COVID-19. A single count supports this clonotype. The target antigen is unknown. Cultured CD4+ T-cell DNA underwent Oncomine TCR Beta short-read sequencing. TCRdb ran MiXCR on the PCR reads and lists one entry per CDR3 protein. Of 9,500 to 10,000 distinct CDR3 sequences in the sample, roughly 51% were seen once. The CDR3 has 15 residues. V dropped 6 bases and J dropped 6; count of bases not matched to a gene: 5. As for treatment: roughly 11-day PBMC culture with coronavirus spike peptide pools or control peptides (ViraFEST assay).

Source material: CD4+ T cells from blood, cultured in vitro. The chain joins TRBV12-3 or TRBV12-4 to TRBJ2-2, with 12 bases that match TRBD2. This clonotype was obtained from a human donor who had recovered from COVID-19. The CDR3 DNA follows: TGTGCCAGCAGCCGACTAGCGGGAGTTGCCGGGGAGCTGTTTTTT. Amino acid sequence: CASSRLAGVAGELFF.